The 11 T cell receptor beta chains listed next were all sequenced from one sample in a study of human T cells and chemical hapten exposure. TCRdb analysed the RACE reads with MiXCR anew, one entry per CDR3 protein. The repertoire holds some 340,000 distinct CDR3 sequences, with approximately 6.3% as singletons. Time point noted: patch test 1, 2 weeks after DPC sensitization. Indicated treatment: therapeutic diphenylcyclopropenone sensitization with weekly scalp DPC. Sequencing was performed on whole blood, taken in connection with sensitization to the hapten diphenylcyclopropenone (DPC). The origin of the receptors is a woman between 18 and 30 years old with alopecia areata. Some clones in this sample may be carry-over from other donors' samples.

This clonotype came up a few times. CDR3 nucleotides: TGTGCCAGCAGCCAGCCAGAGGGGCAGCCCCAGCATTTT. As protein: CASSQPEGQPQHF. This chain connects TRBV6-2 or TRBV6-3 to TRBJ1-5; D may be TRBD1 (5 bases). This CDR3 contains 13 residues. Germline values: CDR1 MNHEY, CDR2 SVGEGT. The ends were cut back, 6 bases at V and 7 bases at J, with 13 bases in the middle.

This clonotype has more than one count but fewer than ten. The rearrangement joins TRBV25-1 to TRBJ2-1; the match to TRBD1 covers 10 bases. The CDR3 is 13 amino acids. Germline V gene data show CDR1 as MGHDK and CDR2 as SYGVNS. V lost 4 bases, J lost 9 bases, and 3 bases stayed unmatched. CDR3 sequence (DNA): TGTGCCAGCAGTGGGGGACAGGGGAGTGAGCAGTTCTTC. Its protein product is CASSGGQGSEQFF.

This clonotype has ten or more counts. J is TRBJ2-5 and V is TRBV28; 7 bases fit TRBD1. Looked up from germline, CDR1 is MDHEN and CDR2 is SYDVKM. The CDR3 totals 14 residues. V lost 0 bases to trimming and J lost 2 bases; unmatched junction nucleotides: 0. The CDR3 spells CASSLWGQQETQYF. CDR3 DNA sequence: TGTGCCAGCAGTTTATGGGGACAGCAAGAGACCCAGTACTTC.

This clonotype was seen many times. This chain links TRBV9 with TRBJ1-6; D not certain. The CDR3 has 15 amino acids. Germline assignment: CDR1 SGDLS and CDR2 YYNGEE. Trimming took 3 bases from V and 0 from J, leaving 7 bases between them. The CDR3 here is CASSGESSYNSPLHF. The DNA of the CDR3 is TGTGCCAGCAGCGGAGAGAGCTCCTATAATTCACCCCTCCACTTT. The full variable domain, in which reference TRBV9 and TRBJ1-6 provide the parts outside the CDR3, is DSGVTQTPKHLITATGQRVTLRCSPRSGDLSVYWYQQSLDQGLQFLIQYYNGEERAKGNILERFSAQQFPDLHSELNLSSLELGDSALYFCASSGESSYNSPLHFGNGTRLTVT.

The chain employs TRBV29-1 and TRBJ2-7; D is perhaps TRBD2 (5 bases). The germline V and J ends were trimmed by 4 bases and 2 bases, with 18 bases remaining between them. CDR3 length: 15 residues. Looked up from germline, CDR1 is SQVTM and CDR2 is ANQGSEA. CDR3 region: CSVAGKSSSTYEQYF. CDR3 bases: TGCAGCGTTGCGGGGAAAAGTTCTTCGACCTACGAGCAGTACTTC.

V and J are TRBV7-2 and TRBJ2-1; D perhaps matches TRBD2 (6 bases). Germline V gives CDR1 SGHTA, CDR2 FQGNSA. Trimming took 8 bases from V and 5 from J, leaving 19 bases between them. The CDR3 extends over 15 amino acids. The DNA for the CDR3 is TGTGCCAGCTGCCGTATCCGGGGGAAGAACAATGAGCAGTTCTTC. This gives the protein CASCRIRGKNNEQFF.

This clonotype was detected many times. The chain combines TRBV5-1 with TRBJ2-4, with a possible D match to TRBD1 (5 bases). Trimming removed 4 bases at V and 7 bases at J, with 18 bases between. Germline-derived CDR1 and CDR2 are SGHRS and YFSETQ. This CDR3 region has 15 residues. CDR3 coding DNA: TGCGCCAGCAGCCCGAACCAGGGTCGCGGCAACATTCAGTACTTC. It encodes CASSPNQGRGNIQYF.

In this sample, this clonotype turned up many times. The V call is TRBV11-2, the J call TRBJ2-7; 7 positions match TRBD1. CDR3 size: 13 residues. Germline V lookup: CDR1 SGHAT, CDR2 FQNNGV. V gave up 5 bases and J gave up 7 bases; unmatched junction bases: 8. The CDR3 region has the DNA TGTGCCAGCAGCCCGAGGGACAGACCAGAGCAGTACTTC. Translating gives CASSPRDRPEQYF.

The V gene is TRBV20-1, the J gene TRBJ2-3; possibly TRBD1 or TRBD2 for D (5 bases each). CDR1 and CDR2 from the germline V gene are DFQATT and SNEGSKA (reference sequence). The V end lost 3 bases, the J end lost 2 bases, and 9 bases lay between the germline ends. The CDR3 totals 13 residues. CDR3 in amino acids: CSARDGTTDTQYF. The CDR3 bases are TGCAGTGCTAGGGACGGGACCACAGATACGCAGTATTTT.

The chain joins TRBV4-3 to TRBJ2-2; D gene uncertain. Trimming removed 1 base from V and 2 bases from J, with 5 bases in between. CDR1 is LGHNA, CDR2 YSLEER, per germline. This CDR3 spans 14 amino acids. The CDR3 spells CASSQATNTGELFF. CDR3 DNA sequence: TGCGCCAGCAGCCAAGCCACCAACACCGGGGAGCTGTTTTTT.

This clonotype was observed a few times. The V call is TRBV6-5, the J call TRBJ2-3; TRBD2 matches 8 bases. The germline V gene has CDR1 MNHEY and CDR2 SVGAGI. The junction had 11 bases not matched to a gene; V was cut back by 5 bases and J by 4 bases. The CDR3 is made up of 16 amino acids. CDR3 amino acids: CASSLSIGGAPDTQYF. The CDR3 nucleotides are TGTGCCAGCAGTCTTTCGATCGGGGGGGCACCAGATACGCAGTATTTT.